These 25 T cell receptor beta chains were all obtained from the same sample, sequenced in a study of CD4 T cells in relation to SARS-CoV-2 and coronaviruses. Sequenced by immunoSEQ multiplex PCR; TCRdb stores in-frame clones only, minus some. The repertoire holds roughly 16,000 clones, with roughly four fifths as singletons. Which antigens these TCRs recognize remains unknown. Before the COVID-19 pandemic, during about 2010-2018, CD4+ T cells were taken from unexposed donors. After roughly ten days of culture, CD4+ T cells were isolated. The sequenced sample consisted of CD4+ T cells from PBMCs, cultured in vitro. These TCRs come from a human donor in good health.

The rearrangement links TRBV12-3 or TRBV12-4 to TRBJ1-1; TRBD1 matches at 8 bases. The length of the CDR3 is 13 residues. With V trimmed by 6 bases and J by 8 bases, 8 bases remained unmatched. This CDR3 is CASSLGQVGEAFF. The CDR3 DNA follows: TGTGCCAGCAGCTTGGGACAGGTGGGGGAAGCTTTCTTT.

This clone was detected only once. The chain couples TRBV5-6 to TRBJ2-2; D gene ambiguous. There are 15 residues in the CDR3. Germline loops: CDR1 SGHDT, CDR2 YYEEEE. Trimming pared 1 base from V and 1 base from J, leaving 8 bases between. This chain's CDR3 is CASSLRALNTGELFF. For the CDR3, the DNA is TGTGCCAGCAGCTTGCGGGCATTGAACACCGGGGAGCTGTTTTTT. The whole variable domain, filled in from reference TRBV5-6 and TRBJ2-2, reads DAGVTQSPTHLIKTRGQQVTLRCSPKSGHDTVSWYQQALGQGPQFIFQYYEEEERQRGNFPDRFSGHQFPNYSSELNVNALLLGDSALYLCASSLRALNTGELFFGEGSRLTVL.

V gene TRBV5-1 combines with J gene TRBJ2-3, with 9 bases aligning to TRBD2. V shed 3 bases and J 3 bases; nucleotides not matched to a gene: 2. CDR1 is SGHRS and CDR2 is YFSETQ in the germline V gene. The length of the CDR3 is 14 residues. The CDR3 DNA is TGCGCCAGCAGCTCCCTAGCGGGAACAGATACGCAGTATTTT. Translating gives CASSSLAGTDTQYF.

This clone was found once. This sequence joins TRBV19 and TRBJ2-1, with TRBD2 as a possible D gene (6 bases). V was clipped by 0 bases and J by 8 bases, with 20 bases between them. The germline V gene encodes CDR1 LNHDA and CDR2 SQIVND (reference sequence). The CDR3 extends over 17 amino acids. CDR3 in amino acids: CASSIDPFSSGAYEQFF. The CDR3 DNA reads TGTGCCAGTAGTATAGATCCTTTCTCGTCGGGAGCTTATGAGCAGTTCTTC.

This clone was found once. The gene calls are TRBV6-5 and TRBJ1-2; 9 nucleotides agree with TRBD1. CDR1 and CDR2 from the germline V gene are MNHEY and SVGAGI. J was trimmed by 7 bases and V by 6 bases; bases with no gene match: 9. CDR3 length equals 14 residues. The CDR3 sequence is CASRDPGQGFGYTF. CDR3 DNA sequence: TGTGCCAGCAGGGATCCGGGACAGGGTTTTGGCTACACCTTC.

This sequence joins TRBV5-4 and TRBJ1-1, with a weak D call TRBD1 (5 bases). The length of the CDR3 is 15 residues. V was pared by 0 bases and J by 2 bases, with 11 bases between. The germline CDR1 and CDR2 sequences are SGHNT and YYREEE (reference sequence). CDR3 nucleotide sequence: TGTGCCAGCAGCTTGGATAGACAGAGAAACACTGAAGCTTTCTTT. Translating it yields CASSLDRQRNTEAFF.

V and J are TRBV7-9 and TRBJ2-2; weak D call: TRBD1 (6 bases). The germline gives CDR1 SEHNR, CDR2 FQNEAQ (reference sequence). This CDR3 contains 15 residues. V lost 5 bases and J 4 bases, leaving 14 bases between the germline ends. CDR3 coding DNA: TGTGCCAGCAGCCTAACAGGGTTATCCACCGGGGAGCTGTTTTTT. It specifies CASSLTGLSTGELFF.

The genes are TRBV5-1 and TRBJ2-1, with TRBD2 identical over 10 bases. Germline CDR1 and CDR2: SGHRS and YFSETQ. V dropped 3 bases and J dropped 1; count of bases not matched to a gene: 10. This CDR3 region has 18 residues. The DNA for the CDR3 is TGCGCCAGCAGCTCAAATATAGCGGGAGGACGGTCCTACAATGAGCAGTTCTTC. Its translation is CASSSNIAGGRSYNEQFF.

The V and J genes are TRBV19 and TRBJ2-7, with 13 bases aligning to TRBD2. There are 16 residues in the CDR3. Germline CDR1 is LNHDA and CDR2 is SQIVND (reference sequence). Unmatched junction bases numbered 6, after V lost 4 bases and J lost 3 bases. The DNA for the CDR3 is TGTGCCAGTAGTACACCGGGACTAGCGGGAATCTACGAGCAGTACTTC. Its translation: CASSTPGLAGIYEQYF. Full variable domain (outside the CDR3, taken from reference TRBV19 and TRBJ2-7): DGGITQSPKYLFRKEGQNVTLSCEQNLNHDAMYWYRQDPGQGLRLIYYSQIVNDFQKGDIAEGYSVSREKKESFPLTVTSAQKNPTAFYLCASSTPGLAGIYEQYFGPGTRLTVT.

J is TRBJ1-3 and V is TRBV3-1 (or the pseudogene TRBV3-2), with a weak D call TRBD1 (5 bases). The CDR3 is 15 residues long. V lost 3 bases and J 5 bases, leaving 14 bases between the germline ends. Germline CDR1 LGHDT, CDR2 YNNKEL (reference sequence). CDR3 loop: CASSHRDARRNTIYF. In DNA, the CDR3 is TGTGCCAGCAGCCATAGGGACGCCAGGCGAAACACCATATATTTT.

This chain joins TRBV7-9 and TRBJ1-4, with 7 bases aligning to TRBD1. Germline CDR1 reads SEHNR; CDR2 reads FQNEAQ (reference sequence). Germline trimming cut 5 bases from V and 0 bases from J; bases unmatched to any gene: 3. The CDR3 is 15 residues long. As DNA, the CDR3 is TGTGCCAGCAGCAAGGGACAGCCAACTAATGAAAAACTGTTTTTT. Its translation: CASSKGQPTNEKLFF.

V is TRBV7-9 and J is TRBJ2-5; unclear D gene. The CDR3 is made up of 10 amino acids. V dropped 7 bases and J dropped 5 bases, with 5 bases sitting between them. Per the germline V gene, CDR1 is SEHNR and CDR2 is FQNEAQ (reference sequence). The CDR3 DNA follows: TGTGCCAGCATGGGGGAGACCCAGTACTTC. This encodes CASMGETQYF.

This clone occurred a few times. The V call is TRBV6-5, the J call TRBJ1-2, with 10 bases lining up with TRBD1. Germline CDR1 MNHEY, CDR2 SVGAGI. Unmatched junction bases numbered 8, after V lost 5 bases and J lost 8 bases. This CDR3 is 14 amino acids long. The CDR3 DNA is TGTGCCAGCAGTCTAGGACAGGGGGTAGGAGGCTACACCTTC. Its translation: CASSLGQGVGGYTF.

This chain uses TRBV6-1 with TRBJ2-7, with 9 bases identical to TRBD1. In germline, CDR1 is MNHNS, CDR2 SASEGT. Trimming at V came to 2 bases and at J to 3 bases, leaving 5 bases not matched to a gene. The CDR3 spans 15 residues. The CDR3 DNA follows: TGTGCCAGCAGTGAACCCCCGGGACAGGGCTACGAGCAGTACTTC. It codes for CASSEPPGQGYEQYF.

This chain uses TRBV7-9 with TRBJ1-4; no clear D. Trimming removed 5 bases at V and 2 bases at J, with 12 bases between. In germline, CDR1 is SEHNR, CDR2 FQNEAQ (reference sequence). The CDR3 sequence is 15 residues long. CDR3 in DNA: TGTGCCAGCAGCCCTGAGGGCACGACTAATGAAAAACTGTTTTTT. Its protein product is CASSPEGTTNEKLFF. Drawing the rest from reference TRBV7-9 and TRBJ1-4, the complete variable domain is DTGVSQNPRHKITKRGQNVTFRCDPISEHNRLYWYRQTLGQGPEFLTYFQNEAQLEKSRLLSDRFSAERPKGSFSTLEIQRTEQGDSAMYLCASSPEGTTNEKLFFGSGTQLSVL.

The count of this clone is one. This chain uses TRBV7-9 with TRBJ2-4, with no clear D. The germline V gene has CDR1 SEHNR and CDR2 FQNEAQ (reference sequence). V dropped 2 bases and J dropped 1 base, with 15 bases sitting between them. CDR3 length equals 17 residues. The CDR3 loop reads CASSLRVGGAAKNIQYF. Written as DNA, the CDR3 is TGTGCCAGCAGCTTAAGGGTGGGCGGTGCGGCCAAAAACATTCAGTACTTC. The whole variable domain, remainder taken from reference TRBV7-9 and TRBJ2-4, is DTGVSQNPRHKITKRGQNVTFRCDPISEHNRLYWYRQTLGQGPEFLTYFQNEAQLEKSRLLSDRFSAERPKGSFSTLEIQRTEQGDSAMYLCASSLRVGGAAKNIQYFGAGTRLSVL.

The rearrangement joins TRBV3-1 (or the pseudogene TRBV3-2) to TRBJ1-2; 8 bases align to TRBD1. With 2 bases clipped from V and 1 base from J, the junction kept 3 bases outside the gene matches. Per the germline V gene, CDR1 is LGHDT and CDR2 is YNNKEL (reference sequence). The CDR3 has 15 residues. CDR3 nucleotide sequence: TGTGCCAGCAGCCAAACAGGGGGGGATAACTATGGCTACACCTTC. It codes for CASSQTGGDNYGYTF.

The CDR3 region has the DNA TGTGCCAGTGGACAGGGGGCCTTTGGCACCGGGGAGCTGTTTTTT. This encodes CASGQGAFGTGELFF. The J gene is TRBJ2-2, the V gene TRBV27, with TRBD1 matching 11 bases. V shed 9 bases and J 4 bases; nucleotides not matched to a gene: 7. Germline V gene data show CDR1 as MNHEY and CDR2 as SMNVEV (reference sequence). The CDR3 runs 15 residues.

This chain links TRBV2 with TRBJ1-2; D is undetermined. This CDR3 contains 13 residues. CDR1 SNHLY and CDR2 FYNNEI come from the germline V gene. The V end lost 8 bases, the J end lost 0 bases, and 10 bases lay between the germline ends. The CDR3 nucleotides are TGTGCCAGCGGACGGCAAGCTAACTATGGCTACACCTTC. Translating it yields CASGRQANYGYTF.

This clone turned up a few times. This rearrangement joins TRBV2 to TRBJ1-6, with D possibly TRBD1 on 5 matching bases. CDR1 and CDR2 (germline): SNHLY, FYNNEI. The V end lost 5 bases, the J end lost 10 bases, and 12 bases lay between the germline ends. CDR3 length: 13 amino acids. The CDR3 DNA follows: TGTGCCAGCAGTATAGTTTGGGGCTCACCCCTCCACTTT. It translates to CASSIVWGSPLHF.

The chain is built from TRBV7-8 and TRBJ1-4; no definite D call. Germline CDR1 and CDR2: SGHVS and FQNEAQ. The V gene lost 4 bases and the J gene lost 6 bases, with 6 bases spanning the gap. The CDR3 is 12 residues long. This CDR3 is CASSSTDEKLFF. The CDR3 bases are TGTGCCAGCAGCTCCACCGATGAAAAACTGTTTTTT. The complete variable domain, with remaining parts taken from reference TRBV7-8 and TRBJ1-4, reads GAGVSQSPRYKVAKRGQDVALRCDPISGHVSLFWYQQALGQGPEFLTYFQNEAQLDKSGLPSDRFFAERPEGSVSTLKIQRTQQEDSAVYLCASSSTDEKLFFGSGTQLSVL.

V and J are TRBV19 and TRBJ2-1; TRBD2 matches 12 bases. The trim removed 5 bases at V and 2 bases at J, leaving 4 bases unmatched. The CDR3 extends over 16 amino acids. The germline V gene encodes CDR1 LNHDA and CDR2 SQIVND (reference sequence). This CDR3 reads CASSRTSGDTYNEQFF. The DNA for the CDR3 is TGTGCCAGTAGTCGGACTAGCGGGGATACCTACAATGAGCAGTTCTTC.

This chain uses TRBV6-5 with TRBJ1-1; 8 bases agree with TRBD1. CDR1 and CDR2 from the germline V gene are MNHEY and SVGAGI. The V and J ends lost 5 bases and 7 bases, in that order; junction bases with no gene match: 9. The CDR3 is 14 residues long. CDR3 residues: CASSPLQGAIEAFF. The CDR3 nucleotides read TGTGCCAGCAGTCCCCTTCAGGGGGCAATTGAAGCTTTCTTT.

V and J are TRBV19 and TRBJ2-1; 7 nucleotides line up with TRBD1. This CDR3 spans 18 amino acids. Germline assignment: CDR1 LNHDA and CDR2 SQIVND (reference sequence). V was pared by 4 bases and J by 0 bases, with 12 bases of the junction left unmatched. The chain's CDR3 is CASSTPGQPASSYNEQFF. The DNA of the CDR3 is TGTGCCAGTAGTACCCCGGGACAGCCGGCGAGCTCCTACAATGAGCAGTTCTTC.

V usage is TRBV19 and J usage is TRBJ2-1; TRBD2 matches 10 bases. The CDR3 length is 17 residues. The germline gives CDR1 LNHDA, CDR2 SQIVND (reference sequence). V lost 6 bases, J lost 6 bases, and 14 bases stayed unmatched. CDR3 DNA sequence: TGTGCCAGTAGACCTATAAGCGGGAGGGGTGGGGGCAATGAGCAGTTCTTC. It is translated as CASRPISGRGGGNEQFF. The full variable domain, completed using reference TRBV19 and TRBJ2-1, is DGGITQSPKYLFRKEGQNVTLSCEQNLNHDAMYWYRQDPGQGLRLIYYSQIVNDFQKGDIAEGYSVSREKKESFPLTVTSAQKNPTAFYLCASRPISGRGGGNEQFFGPGTRLTVL.